Listed below are T cell receptor beta chains from one sample, sequenced in a study of shared clonotypes between healthy human individuals. This table comes from immunoSEQ multiplex PCR, and its TCRdb copy is limited to in-frame clones, with some not included. Altogether about 800,000 clones are present, 96% being singletons, with the ten largest covering under 0.3%. Sequencing used naive CD8+ T cells sorted from blood. The receptors shown here come from a man aged 25 to 40 in good health. CDR3s include the opening cysteine and the closing phenylalanine or tryptophan. The order of the fields is V gene, D gene, clone size, J gene, CDR3 protein, CDR3 DNA. The D gene is left open where the match is weak. The listing skips clone size in some rows; elsewhere it reads once, few, many or a size class.

v_call: TRBV6-1
d_call: .
clone_size: .
j_call: TRBJ2-7
cdr3_aa: CASTWEPGFYEQYF
cdr3_nt: TGTGCCAGCACCTGGGAGCCAGGGTTCTACGAGCAGTACTTC

v_call: TRBV28
d_call: TRBD2
clone_size: .
j_call: TRBJ2-1
cdr3_aa: CASSPGTSVSNEQFF
cdr3_nt: TGTGCCAGCAGTCCGGGGACTAGCGTCTCCAATGAGCAGTTCTTC

v_call: TRBV29-1
d_call: .
clone_size: .
j_call: TRBJ2-1
cdr3_aa: CSVTGRGEQFF
cdr3_nt: TGCAGCGTGACAGGGAGGGGTGAGCAGTTCTTC

v_call: TRBV27
d_call: .
clone_size: once
j_call: TRBJ2-7
cdr3_aa: CASSLAQTYEQYF
cdr3_nt: TGTGCCAGCAGTTTAGCTCAGACCTACGAGCAGTACTTC

v_call: TRBV28
d_call: .
clone_size: .
j_call: TRBJ1-2
cdr3_aa: CASSSSRTARYGYTF
cdr3_nt: TGTGCCAGCAGTTCTTCCCGGACAGCGCGTTATGGCTACACCTTC

v_call: TRBV7-6
d_call: TRBD2
clone_size: .
j_call: TRBJ2-7
cdr3_aa: CASPTSGGYEQYF
cdr3_nt: TGTGCCAGCCCGACTAGCGGAGGCTACGAGCAGTACTTC

v_call: TRBV11-2
d_call: TRBD1
clone_size: .
j_call: TRBJ2-5
cdr3_aa: CASSLSPGQALSETQYF
cdr3_nt: TGTGCCAGCAGCTTAAGTCCGGGACAGGCTTTATCAGAGACCCAGTACTTC

v_call: TRBV15
d_call: TRBD2
clone_size: .
j_call: TRBJ2-7
cdr3_aa: CATSSPGTSSYEQYF
cdr3_nt: TGTGCCACCAGCAGCCCCGGGACTAGCTCCTACGAGCAGTACTTC

v_call: TRBV10-2
d_call: .
clone_size: .
j_call: TRBJ2-1
cdr3_aa: CASSVAGLYNEQFF
cdr3_nt: TGCGCCAGCAGTGTCGCGGGTCTTTACAATGAGCAGTTCTTC

v_call: TRBV19
d_call: .
clone_size: .
j_call: TRBJ2-1
cdr3_aa: CASSLITAGHEQFF
cdr3_nt: TGTGCCAGTAGTTTAATAACAGCTGGCCATGAGCAGTTCTTC

v_call: TRBV30
d_call: TRBD1
clone_size: .
j_call: TRBJ2-1
cdr3_aa: CAWSPGQGIWNEQFF
cdr3_nt: TGTGCCTGGAGTCCGGGACAGGGGATATGGAATGAGCAGTTCTTC

v_call: TRBV7-9
d_call: .
clone_size: .
j_call: TRBJ1-2
cdr3_aa: CASSLDAPTVKNYGYTF
cdr3_nt: TGTGCCAGCAGCTTAGACGCCCCAACAGTCAAAAACTATGGCTACACCTTC

v_call: TRBV28
d_call: .
clone_size: .
j_call: TRBJ1-1
cdr3_aa: CASSFDLTEAFF
cdr3_nt: TGTGCCAGCAGTTTCGACCTCACTGAAGCTTTCTTT

v_call: TRBV6-6
d_call: TRBD2
clone_size: .
j_call: TRBJ2-1
cdr3_aa: CASSLPSGSNEQFF
cdr3_nt: TGTGCCAGCAGTCTACCTAGCGGGAGCAATGAGCAGTTCTTC

v_call: TRBV27
d_call: TRBD1
clone_size: .
j_call: TRBJ1-2
cdr3_aa: CASSSLGQGRYYGYTF
cdr3_nt: TGTGCCAGCAGTTCGCTCGGACAGGGGCGGTACTATGGCTACACCTTC

v_call: TRBV29-1
d_call: .
clone_size: .
j_call: TRBJ2-3
cdr3_aa: CSVEGATPTPDTQYF
cdr3_nt: TGCAGCGTTGAAGGTGCGACCCCCACTCCAGATACGCAGTATTTT

v_call: TRBV10-3
d_call: TRBD2
clone_size: .
j_call: TRBJ2-5
cdr3_aa: CAIYSGSVKETQYF
cdr3_nt: TGTGCCATCTATAGCGGGAGTGTCAAAGAGACCCAGTACTTC

v_call: TRBV27
d_call: .
clone_size: once
j_call: TRBJ2-1
cdr3_aa: CASSSNNEQFF
cdr3_nt: TGTGCCAGCAGTTCAAACAATGAGCAGTTCTTC

v_call: TRBV27
d_call: .
clone_size: .
j_call: TRBJ2-6
cdr3_aa: CASSLGWSGANVLTF
cdr3_nt: TGTGCCAGCAGTTTAGGGTGGTCCGGGGCCAACGTCCTGACTTTC

v_call: TRBV7-9
d_call: .
clone_size: .
j_call: TRBJ1-2
cdr3_aa: CASSVGFGYTF
cdr3_nt: TGTGCCAGCAGCGTAGGGTTTGGCTACACCTTC

v_call: TRBV9
d_call: TRBD1
clone_size: .
j_call: TRBJ1-2
cdr3_aa: CASSVGDRGANYGYTF
cdr3_nt: TGTGCCAGCAGCGTAGGGGACAGGGGCGCTAACTATGGCTACACCTTC

v_call: TRBV4-3
d_call: .
clone_size: .
j_call: TRBJ2-5
cdr3_aa: CASSQYTGKETQYF
cdr3_nt: TGCGCCAGCAGCCAATATACAGGGAAAGAGACCCAGTACTTC

v_call: TRBV7-9
d_call: .
clone_size: .
j_call: TRBJ2-5
cdr3_aa: CASNNRGARETQYF
cdr3_nt: TGTGCCAGCAACAACCGGGGGGCGCGAGAGACCCAGTACTTC

v_call: TRBV4-1
d_call: .
clone_size: .
j_call: TRBJ2-2
cdr3_aa: CASSHRNTGELFF
cdr3_nt: TGCGCCAGCAGCCACAGGAACACCGGGGAGCTGTTTTTT

v_call: TRBV5-5
d_call: TRBD1
clone_size: once
j_call: TRBJ2-2
cdr3_aa: CASSLDGTGHTGELFF
cdr3_nt: TGTGCCAGCAGCTTGGACGGGACAGGGCACACCGGGGAGCTGTTTTTT

v_call: TRBV15
d_call: .
clone_size: .
j_call: TRBJ2-7
cdr3_aa: CATSRDWADGGESYEQYF
cdr3_nt: TGTGCCACCAGCAGAGATTGGGCCGACGGGGGTGAGTCCTACGAGCAGTACTTC

v_call: TRBV9
d_call: .
clone_size: .
j_call: TRBJ2-2
cdr3_aa: CASSVVGDSTGELFF
cdr3_nt: TGTGCCAGCAGCGTAGTTGGGGATTCCACCGGGGAGCTGTTTTTT

v_call: TRBV9
d_call: TRBD2
clone_size: .
j_call: TRBJ2-1
cdr3_aa: CASGPGLALPNEQFF
cdr3_nt: TGTGCCAGCGGCCCGGGACTAGCCCTTCCCAATGAGCAGTTCTTC

v_call: TRBV9
d_call: .
clone_size: .
j_call: TRBJ2-3
cdr3_aa: CASSVDGRRPRGDTQYF
cdr3_nt: TGTGCCAGCAGCGTAGATGGCAGGAGGCCGAGGGGCGATACGCAGTATTTT

v_call: TRBV27
d_call: TRBD2
clone_size: .
j_call: TRBJ2-1
cdr3_aa: CASRGRREENEQFF
cdr3_nt: TGTGCCAGCAGGGGGAGGCGGGAGGAGAATGAGCAGTTCTTC

v_call: TRBV4-3
d_call: .
clone_size: .
j_call: TRBJ2-7
cdr3_aa: CASSQDMNARYEQYF
cdr3_nt: TGCGCCAGCAGCCAAGATATGAACGCAAGATACGAGCAGTACTTC

v_call: TRBV27
d_call: .
clone_size: .
j_call: TRBJ2-5
cdr3_aa: CASSPLPKGETQYF
cdr3_nt: TGTGCCAGCAGTCCCCTCCCGAAAGGAGAGACCCAGTACTTC

v_call: TRBV5-4
d_call: TRBD2
clone_size: .
j_call: TRBJ2-2
cdr3_aa: CASSLVAGRTGELFF
cdr3_nt: TGTGCCAGCAGCTTGGTAGCGGGAAGGACCGGGGAGCTGTTTTTT

v_call: TRBV7-9
d_call: .
clone_size: .
j_call: TRBJ1-1
cdr3_aa: CASSLVSGAEAFF
cdr3_nt: TGTGCCAGCAGCTTAGTAAGTGGGGCTGAAGCTTTCTTT

v_call: TRBV5-1
d_call: .
clone_size: once
j_call: TRBJ2-1
cdr3_aa: CASSLAPREIYNEQFF
cdr3_nt: TGCGCCAGCAGCTTGGCGCCCAGGGAAATTTACAATGAGCAGTTCTTC

v_call: TRBV7-2
d_call: TRBD2
clone_size: .
j_call: TRBJ2-5
cdr3_aa: CASSLGGGRLQETQYF
cdr3_nt: TGTGCCAGCAGCTTAGGGGGCGGGAGACTCCAAGAGACCCAGTACTTC

v_call: TRBV25-1
d_call: .
clone_size: .
j_call: TRBJ1-2
cdr3_aa: CASSASVGVDYGYTF
cdr3_nt: TGTGCCAGCAGTGCGTCGGTGGGGGTCGACTATGGCTACACCTTC

v_call: TRBV30
d_call: .
clone_size: .
j_call: TRBJ2-2
cdr3_aa: CAWSVSNTGELFF
cdr3_nt: TGTGCCTGGAGTGTTTCGAACACCGGGGAGCTGTTTTTT

v_call: TRBV14
d_call: .
clone_size: .
j_call: TRBJ1-1
cdr3_aa: CASSQSITEAFF
cdr3_nt: TGTGCCAGCAGCCAATCCATAACTGAAGCTTTCTTT

v_call: TRBV7-2
d_call: TRBD1
clone_size: .
j_call: TRBJ2-1
cdr3_aa: CASSLRDRAYNEQFF
cdr3_nt: TGTGCCAGCAGCCTCCGGGACAGGGCCTACAATGAGCAGTTCTTC

v_call: TRBV30
d_call: TRBD2
clone_size: .
j_call: TRBJ2-1
cdr3_aa: CAWSALAGVDNEQFF
cdr3_nt: TGTGCCTGGAGTGCGCTAGCGGGAGTCGACAATGAGCAGTTCTTC

v_call: TRBV27
d_call: TRBD1
clone_size: once
j_call: TRBJ2-7
cdr3_aa: CASSFLPPDSGQGYEQYF
cdr3_nt: TGTGCCAGCAGTTTCCTTCCACCCGATTCGGGACAGGGGTACGAGCAGTACTTC

v_call: TRBV7-2
d_call: .
clone_size: .
j_call: TRBJ1-1
cdr3_aa: CASSPRTAAVNTEAFF
cdr3_nt: TGTGCCAGCAGCCCCAGGACCGCGGCGGTGAACACTGAAGCTTTCTTT

v_call: TRBV2
d_call: .
clone_size: .
j_call: TRBJ1-3
cdr3_aa: CASTPRGTGNTIYF
cdr3_nt: TGTGCCAGCACTCCCCGCGGGACCGGAAACACCATATATTTT

v_call: TRBV7-9
d_call: .
clone_size: .
j_call: TRBJ2-7
cdr3_aa: CASSLVGKGSYEQYF
cdr3_nt: TGTGCCAGCAGCTTAGTAGGGAAGGGCTCCTACGAGCAGTACTTC

v_call: TRBV18
d_call: TRBD2
clone_size: .
j_call: TRBJ2-1
cdr3_aa: CASSGQSGRFYNEQFF
cdr3_nt: TGTGCCAGCTCTGGTCAAAGCGGGAGGTTCTACAATGAGCAGTTCTTC

v_call: TRBV7-6
d_call: .
clone_size: .
j_call: TRBJ2-5
cdr3_aa: CASSLGAGVGYQETQYF
cdr3_nt: TGTGCCAGCAGCTTAGGGGCTGGGGTGGGGTACCAAGAGACCCAGTACTTC

v_call: TRBV10-1
d_call: .
clone_size: once
j_call: TRBJ2-1
cdr3_aa: CASSGGWREDNEQFF
cdr3_nt: TGCGCCAGCAGTGGTGGGTGGCGGGAAGACAATGAGCAGTTCTTC

v_call: TRBV7-3
d_call: TRBD2
clone_size: .
j_call: TRBJ2-1
cdr3_aa: CASSSSPGGYEQFF
cdr3_nt: TGTGCCAGCAGCTCTAGCCCGGGGGGGTATGAGCAGTTCTTC

v_call: TRBV29-1
d_call: TRBD1
clone_size: .
j_call: TRBJ2-1
cdr3_aa: CSLGDSSYNEQFF
cdr3_nt: TGCAGCTTAGGGGACAGCTCCTACAATGAGCAGTTCTTC

v_call: TRBV7-9
d_call: TRBD1
clone_size: few
j_call: TRBJ1-3
cdr3_aa: CASSLSHQGAYGNTIYF
cdr3_nt: TGTGCCAGCAGCTTAAGTCACCAGGGGGCATATGGAAACACCATATATTTT

v_call: TRBV7-9
d_call: .
clone_size: .
j_call: TRBJ2-7
cdr3_aa: CASSLDYNTYEQYF
cdr3_nt: TGTGCCAGCAGCTTAGATTACAACACCTACGAGCAGTACTTC

v_call: TRBV2
d_call: .
clone_size: .
j_call: TRBJ2-7
cdr3_aa: CASSERWEETYEQYF
cdr3_nt: TGTGCCAGCAGTGAAAGGTGGGAGGAAACCTACGAGCAGTACTTC

v_call: TRBV9
d_call: TRBD2
clone_size: .
j_call: TRBJ2-3
cdr3_aa: CASSVGNSGRGSDTQYF
cdr3_nt: TGTGCCAGCAGCGTAGGGAATAGCGGGAGAGGGTCAGATACGCAGTATTTT

v_call: TRBV7-9
d_call: .
clone_size: .
j_call: TRBJ2-1
cdr3_aa: CASSSTGQPPFF
cdr3_nt: TGTGCCAGCAGCTCGACGGGCCAGCCCCCGTTCTTC

v_call: TRBV7-8
d_call: TRBD1
clone_size: .
j_call: TRBJ2-3
cdr3_aa: CASSLPGQGADTQYF
cdr3_nt: TGTGCCAGCAGCTTACCCGGACAGGGCGCAGATACGCAGTATTTT

v_call: TRBV11-2
d_call: .
clone_size: .
j_call: TRBJ2-4
cdr3_aa: CASSSGTWQLAKNIQYF
cdr3_nt: TGTGCCAGCAGCTCAGGGACATGGCAGCTAGCCAAAAACATTCAGTACTTC

v_call: TRBV7-6
d_call: TRBD1
clone_size: .
j_call: TRBJ2-1
cdr3_aa: CASSQLRDSYNEQFF
cdr3_nt: TGTGCCAGCAGCCAGCTCCGGGACAGCTACAATGAGCAGTTCTTC